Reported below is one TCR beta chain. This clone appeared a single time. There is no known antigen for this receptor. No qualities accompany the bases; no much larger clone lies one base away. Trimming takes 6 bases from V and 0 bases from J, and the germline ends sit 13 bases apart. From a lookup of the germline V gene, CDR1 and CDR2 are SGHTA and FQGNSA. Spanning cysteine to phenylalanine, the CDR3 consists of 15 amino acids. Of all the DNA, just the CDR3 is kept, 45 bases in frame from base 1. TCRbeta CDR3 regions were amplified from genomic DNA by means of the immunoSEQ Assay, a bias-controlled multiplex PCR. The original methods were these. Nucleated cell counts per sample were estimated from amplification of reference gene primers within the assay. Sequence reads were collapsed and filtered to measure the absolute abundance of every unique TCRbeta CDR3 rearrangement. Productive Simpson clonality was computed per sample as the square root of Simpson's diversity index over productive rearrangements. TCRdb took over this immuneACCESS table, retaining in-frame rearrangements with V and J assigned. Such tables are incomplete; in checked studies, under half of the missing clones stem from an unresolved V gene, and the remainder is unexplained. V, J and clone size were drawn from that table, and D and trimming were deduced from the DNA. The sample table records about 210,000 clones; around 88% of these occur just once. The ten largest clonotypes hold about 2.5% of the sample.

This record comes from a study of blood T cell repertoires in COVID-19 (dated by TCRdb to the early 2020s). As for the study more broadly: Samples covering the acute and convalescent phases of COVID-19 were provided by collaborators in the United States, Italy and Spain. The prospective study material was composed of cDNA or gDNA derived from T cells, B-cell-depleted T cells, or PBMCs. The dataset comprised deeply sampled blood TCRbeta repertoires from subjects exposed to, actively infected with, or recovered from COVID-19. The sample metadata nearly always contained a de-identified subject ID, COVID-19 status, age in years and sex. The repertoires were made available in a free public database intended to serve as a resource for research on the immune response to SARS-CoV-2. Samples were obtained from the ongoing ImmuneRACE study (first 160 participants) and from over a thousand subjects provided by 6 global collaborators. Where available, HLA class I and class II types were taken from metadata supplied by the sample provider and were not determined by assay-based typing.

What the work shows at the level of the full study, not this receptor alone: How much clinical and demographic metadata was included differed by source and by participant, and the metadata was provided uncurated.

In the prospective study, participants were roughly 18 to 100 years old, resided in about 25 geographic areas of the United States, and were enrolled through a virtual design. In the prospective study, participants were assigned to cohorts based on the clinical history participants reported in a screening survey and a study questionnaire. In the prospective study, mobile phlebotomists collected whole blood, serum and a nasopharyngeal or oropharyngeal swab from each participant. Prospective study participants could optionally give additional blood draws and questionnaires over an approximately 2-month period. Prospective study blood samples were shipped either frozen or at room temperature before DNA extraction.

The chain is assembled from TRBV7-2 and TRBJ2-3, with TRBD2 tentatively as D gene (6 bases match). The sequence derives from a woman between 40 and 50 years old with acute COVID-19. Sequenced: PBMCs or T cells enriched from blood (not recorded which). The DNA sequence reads TGTGCCAGCAGGCCAGCCGGAGGGAGCACAGATACGCAGTATTTT. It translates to CASRPAGGSTDTQYF.